These 20 T cell receptor beta chains came from one sample sequenced in a study of CD8+ T cells in alopecia areata. In each case, RNA was isolated and then reverse transcribed into cDNA as the sequencing template. Produced via immunoSEQ multiplex PCR; TCRdb's table is partial and in-frame only. The sample yields under 40,000 clones, 45% to 55% seen once. For 4 to 6 patients taking part in the biomarker study, CD4+ cells were further sorted into CD25+CD127- cells. The specimen sequenced was CD4+ Tregs sorted from blood. These receptors were collected from a human donor with alopecia areata.

V usage is TRBV11-2 and J usage is TRBJ2-3; tentatively, D is TRBD1 (6 bases). The CDR3 length is 14 residues. The ends were cut back, 5 bases at V and 0 bases at J, with 9 bases in the middle. Per the germline V gene, CDR1 is SGHAT and CDR2 is FQNNGV. CDR3 in amino acids: CASSPGASTDTQYF. The CDR3 DNA follows: TGTGCCAGCAGCCCAGGGGCTAGCACAGATACGCAGTATTTT.

The rearrangement joins TRBV7-6 to TRBJ1-2, with D possibly being TRBD1 (5 bases). The V end lost 5 bases, the J end lost 4 bases, and 14 bases lay between the germline ends. The CDR3 consists of 14 residues. Germline CDR1 SGHVS, CDR2 FNYEAQ. The DNA of the CDR3 is TGTGCCAGCAGCCGAGACTTCGGGACCTATGGCTACACCTTC. It codes for CASSRDFGTYGYTF. Drawing the rest from reference TRBV7-6 and TRBJ1-2, the complete variable domain is GAGVSQSPRYKVTKRGQDVALRCDPISGHVSLYWYRQALGQGPEFLTYFNYEAQQDKSGLPNDRFSAERPEGSISTLTIQRTEQRDSAMYRCASSRDFGTYGYTFGSGTRLTVV.

In this sample, this clone turned up a few times. This chain links TRBV5-1 with TRBJ2-1; tentative D call: TRBD1 (6 bases). The CDR3 is 16 amino acids. Trimming cost V 4 bases and J 0 bases, with 14 bases left between them. Germline CDR1 and CDR2: SGHRS and YFSETQ. The CDR3: CASSTGQTISYNEQFF. DNA of the CDR3: TGCGCCAGCAGCACTGGACAGACCATCTCCTACAATGAGCAGTTCTTC.

There are a few counts of this clone. The chain couples TRBV7-2 to TRBJ2-4; 10 nucleotides line up with TRBD2. Per germline, CDR1 SGHTA and CDR2 FQGNSA. The CDR3 length is 16 residues. J gave up 6 bases and V 5 bases, and 10 bases lay outside the gene matches. The CDR3 DNA sequence: TGTGCCAGCAGCCCCCCTAGCGGGGGTTCGAGAAACATTCAGTACTTC. Translated, it gives CASSPPSGGSRNIQYF.

In its sample, this clone was seen a few times. The rearrangement links TRBV14 to TRBJ1-4, with TRBD1 as a possible D gene (6 bases). The germline V gene encodes CDR1 SGHDN and CDR2 FVKESK. V was clipped by 4 bases and J by 6 bases, with 9 bases between them. This CDR3 is 13 amino acids long. As DNA, the CDR3 is TGTGCCAGCAGCCTCCGGACAGATGAAAAACTGTTTTTT. Protein product: CASSLRTDEKLFF.

The chain carries TRBV5-1 and TRBJ2-7; D may be TRBD1 or TRBD2 (5 bases each). The CDR3 is 14 amino acids. CDR1 is SGHRS, CDR2 YFSETQ, per germline. V was cut by 3 bases and J by 4 bases, with 14 bases left in between. The CDR3 loop is CASSSRGAPYEQYF. Here the CDR3 DNA reads TGCGCCAGCAGCTCAAGGGGAGCCCCTTACGAGCAGTACTTC.

This clone has more than one count but fewer than ten. The chain recombines TRBV7-9 with TRBJ1-1; 7 bases are a match to TRBD1. J lost 8 bases, V lost 4 bases, and 7 bases had no gene match. Germline CDR1 and CDR2: SEHNR and FQNEAQ (reference sequence). This CDR3 region has 13 residues. The CDR3 loop is CASSWGQWGEAFF. The CDR3 DNA sequence: TGTGCCAGCAGCTGGGGACAGTGGGGAGAAGCTTTCTTT.

The chain joins TRBV7-2 to TRBJ2-2, with 12 bases matching TRBD2. The CDR3 length is 15 residues. Trimming took 5 bases from V and 7 from J; bases not matched to a gene: 5. Germline V gene sequence: CDR1 SGHTA, CDR2 FQGNSA. CDR3 in amino acids: CASSPRTSGNGELFF. The CDR3 nucleotides are TGTGCCAGCAGCCCCCGGACTAGCGGGAACGGGGAGCTGTTTTTT.

The gene calls are TRBV25-1 and TRBJ1-1; no clear D gene. CDR1 is MGHDK and CDR2 is SYGVNS in the germline V gene. V was cut by 2 bases and J by 1 base, with 14 bases left in between. The CDR3 is 16 residues long. Here the CDR3 reads CASSEGWGVPNTEAFF. Here the CDR3 DNA reads TGTGCCAGCAGTGAAGGTTGGGGAGTACCGAACACTGAAGCTTTCTTT.

This chain links TRBV27 with TRBJ2-7; D tentatively reads TRBD1 or TRBD2 (5 bases each). Trimming pared 5 bases from V and 5 bases from J, leaving 22 bases between. There are 16 residues in the CDR3. Germline CDR1 reads MNHEY; CDR2 reads SMNVEV (reference sequence). The CDR3 spells CASSPQPSGTANEQYF. In nucleotides, the CDR3 is TGTGCCAGCAGTCCGCAGCCCTCCGGGACCGCCAACGAGCAGTACTTC.

The chain recombines TRBV6-5 with TRBJ2-3; no definite D call. The germline V and J ends were trimmed by 6 bases and 5 bases, with 6 bases remaining between them. This CDR3 has 11 residues. Germline V gives CDR1 MNHEY, CDR2 SVGAGI. The CDR3 spells CASSQGDTQYF. The CDR3 nucleotides read TGTGCCAGCAGCCAAGGAGATACGCAGTATTTT.

In its sample, this clone was seen once. The chain links TRBV5-1 to TRBJ1-5; the match to TRBD1 covers 7 bases. Germline V gene data show CDR1 as SGHRS and CDR2 as YFSETQ. The CDR3 has 13 amino acids. The V gene end was trimmed by 0 bases and the J gene end by 11 bases; junction bases not matched to a gene: 5. The CDR3 region has the DNA TGCGCCAGCAGCTTGGGGGAGGGGGCAGCCCAGCATTTT. Protein product: CASSLGEGAAQHF.

The V call is TRBV7-2, the J call TRBJ1-1; D gene unclear. Trimming removed 5 bases from V and 0 bases from J, with 7 bases in between. CDR1 and CDR2 (germline): SGHTA, FQGNSA. CDR3 length: 13 residues. The CDR3 reads CASSGTLNTEAFF. In nucleotides, the CDR3 is TGTGCCAGCAGCGGAACCTTGAACACTGAAGCTTTCTTT.

The rearrangement joins TRBV6-5 to TRBJ1-4; 8 bases match TRBD1. CDR1 and CDR2 from the germline V gene are MNHEY and SVGAGI. The CDR3 has 14 residues. The trim removed 6 bases at V and 5 bases at J, leaving 5 bases unmatched. As DNA, the CDR3 is TGTGCCAGCAGCCCGGACAGGGCGAATGAAAAACTGTTTTTT. The encoded protein is CASSPDRANEKLFF.

This clone appeared once. Here the CDR3 DNA reads TGTGCCAGCAGTTTATCGTCAGGAGGCACTGAGCAGTTCTTC. Translation gives CASSLSSGGTEQFF. The V call is TRBV28, the J call TRBJ2-1; D may be TRBD2 (5 bases). Germline V lookup: CDR1 MDHEN, CDR2 SYDVKM. The V end lost 1 base, the J end lost 9 bases, and 13 bases lay between the germline ends. The CDR3 extends over 14 amino acids.

The rearrangement uses TRBV6-5 and TRBJ2-7; TRBD2 might be the D (6 bases). This CDR3 contains 14 residues. CDR1 and CDR2 (germline): MNHEY, SVGAGI. V was clipped by 5 bases and J by 2 bases, with 13 bases between them. This CDR3 is CASSQRGGAYEQYF. In DNA, the CDR3 is TGTGCCAGCAGTCAGCGAGGCGGGGCCTACGAGCAGTACTTC.

This clone is a singleton in its sample. The J gene is TRBJ2-2, the V gene TRBV4-3, with 8 nucleotides matching TRBD2. Germline V gene data show CDR1 as LGHNA and CDR2 as YSLEER. The junction had 3 bases not matched to a gene; V was cut back by 1 base and J by 2 bases. This CDR3 region has 16 residues. The CDR3 nucleotides read TGCGCCAGCAGCCAAGGACTAGCGCTAAACACCGGGGAGCTGTTTTTT. This translates into CASSQGLALNTGELFF.

This rearrangement joins TRBV30 to TRBJ1-2; 7 nucleotides match TRBD1. Trimming cost V 2 bases and J 7 bases; bases outside gene matches: 10. The CDR3 contains 14 residues. Germline assignment: CDR1 GTSNPN and CDR2 SVGIG (reference sequence). CDR3 protein: CAWSTGVAGAGYTF. The DNA for the CDR3 is TGTGCCTGGAGTACAGGGGTGGCCGGGGCTGGCTACACCTTC.

The chain employs TRBV6-1 and TRBJ2-3; TRBD1 matches 11 bases. The J segment lost 4 bases and the V segment lost 6 bases, leaving 3 bases of the junction unmatched. CDR3 length: 14 residues. Germline-derived CDR1 and CDR2 are MNHNS and SASEGT. This CDR3 is CASRRGQGADTQYF. The CDR3 nucleotides are TGTGCCAGCAGACGGGGACAGGGGGCAGATACGCAGTATTTT.

The V gene is TRBV14, the J gene TRBJ2-5, with D perhaps matching TRBD2 (6 bases). The CDR3 consists of 13 residues. CDR1 SGHDN and CDR2 FVKESK come from the germline V gene. With 4 bases removed from V and 5 bases from J, the gap between germline ends came to 11 bases. The CDR3 region has the DNA TGTGCCAGCAGCCGCGGGACGGCGGAGACCCAGTACTTC. Translated, it gives CASSRGTAETQYF.